This is a list of T cell receptor beta chains from one sample in a study of shared clonotypes between healthy human individuals. TCRdb's copy holds only in-frame clones and misses some; the assay was immunoSEQ multiplex PCR. In the table there are 400,000 or so clones, about 96% of which are singletons. Sequenced input: memory CD8+ T cells sorted from blood. These receptors were collected from a man aged 30-40 years in good health. The CDR3 runs from the conserved cysteine through the conserved F or W. D genes are given only for firm matches. Rows give clone size only sometimes, using once, few, many, or a class for an expanded clone.

D	V	J	size	CDR3	DNA
TRBD2	TRBV28	TRBJ2-7	.	CASSSRLAGGPVYEQYF	TGTGCCAGCAGTTCCCGACTAGCGGGAGGGCCAGTCTACGAGCAGTACTTC
.	TRBV10-3	TRBJ2-1	.	CAISESSGSYNEQFF	TGTGCCATCAGTGAGTCTTCCGGGAGCTACAATGAGCAGTTCTTC
.	TRBV28	TRBJ1-5	.	CASRDPGLQPQHF	TGTGCCAGCAGGGATCCGGGGCTTCAGCCCCAGCATTTT
.	TRBV28	TRBJ1-2	.	CASGGPHGYTF	TGTGCCAGCGGTGGACCGCATGGCTACACCTTC
.	TRBV4-1	TRBJ1-2	.	CASSQEPGDYGYTF	TGCGCCAGCAGCCAAGAACCGGGGGACTATGGCTACACCTTC
.	TRBV5-6	TRBJ1-3	.	CASSSLGGSGNTIYF	TGTGCCAGCAGCTCCCTAGGGGGCTCTGGAAACACCATATATTTT
.	TRBV14	TRBJ2-1	.	CASSPDWAYNEQFF	TGTGCCAGCAGCCCGGACTGGGCCTACAATGAGCAGTTCTTC
.	TRBV2	TRBJ2-7	.	CASSEAGRVVYEQYF	TGTGCCAGCAGTGAAGCGGGGCGGGTGGTCTACGAGCAGTACTTC
TRBD1	TRBV4-2	TRBJ1-5	.	CASSANRGRQPQHF	TGTGCCAGCAGCGCAAACAGGGGGCGGCAGCCCCAGCATTTT
TRBD1	TRBV9	TRBJ1-1	.	CASSVGLLQGASGAFF	TGTGCCAGCAGCGTAGGCCTCTTACAGGGGGCATCTGGAGCTTTCTTT
.	TRBV19	TRBJ1-2	.	CASSAGTFYGYTF	TGTGCCAGTAGTGCCGGGACATTCTATGGCTACACCTTC
.	TRBV2	TRBJ2-3	.	CASSEGSGSTDTQYF	TGTGCCAGCAGTGAGGGCAGTGGGTCCACAGATACGCAGTATTTT
TRBD2	TRBV6-1	TRBJ2-3	.	CASSLAGYPDTQYF	TGTGCCAGCAGCCTAGCGGGTTATCCAGATACGCAGTATTTT
TRBD2	TRBV4-2	TRBJ2-7	.	CASSQDTLAGSPYGNYEQYF	TGTGCCAGCAGCCAAGATACGCTAGCGGGATCGCCCTATGGCAACTACGAGCAGTACTTC
TRBD2	TRBV6-5	TRBJ2-7	.	CASSYVAGATYEQYF	TGTGCCAGCAGTTACGTGGCGGGAGCCACCTACGAGCAGTACTTC
.	TRBV7-6	TRBJ2-7	.	CASSSPGRTYEQYF	TGTGCCAGCAGCTCCCCGGGACGGACCTACGAGCAGTACTTC
.	TRBV7-2	TRBJ2-3	.	CASSLVPHYRDTQYF	TGTGCCAGCAGCTTAGTACCCCATTATAGGGATACGCAGTATTTT
.	TRBV5-5	TRBJ2-5	.	CASSLVFETQYF	TGTGCCAGCAGCTTGGTTTTCGAGACCCAGTACTTC
.	TRBV7-2	TRBJ2-1	once	CASTIGRYNEQFF	TGTGCCAGCACCATAGGGAGGTACAATGAGCAGTTCTTC
.	TRBV19	TRBJ1-1	once	CASSIHRTYRETEAFF	TGTGCCAGTAGTATTCACAGGACCTATAGGGAAACTGAAGCTTTCTTT
.	TRBV5-1	TRBJ1-5	.	CASSLQGQGNQPQHF	TGCGCCAGCAGCCTACAGGGTCAGGGCAATCAGCCCCAGCATTTT
TRBD2	TRBV7-9	TRBJ2-1	.	CASSPRGGGFDEQFF	TGTGCCAGCAGCCCCCGCGGGGGGGGGTTCGATGAGCAGTTCTTC
.	TRBV10-3	TRBJ2-3	once	CAIRGREFRADTQYF	TGTGCCATCCGAGGCCGAGAGTTTAGGGCAGATACGCAGTATTTT
.	TRBV28	TRBJ2-1	.	CASSFPSVYEQFF	TGTGCCAGCAGTTTTCCTAGCGTCTATGAGCAGTTCTTC
.	TRBV6-1	TRBJ2-5	.	CASSALAPLRQETQYF	TGTGCCAGCAGTGCCCTAGCGCCGCTCCGACAAGAGACCCAGTACTTC
.	TRBV4-1	TRBJ2-1	.	CASSPQSSYNEQFF	TGCGCCAGCAGCCCACAAAGCTCCTACAATGAGCAGTTCTTC
.	TRBV7-9	TRBJ2-7	.	CASSLFHEQYF	TGTGCCAGCAGCTTATTCCACGAGCAGTACTTC
.	TRBV29-1	TRBJ1-5	.	CSVGYSNQPQHF	TGCAGCGTTGGGTATAGCAATCAGCCCCAGCATTTT
.	TRBV4-1	TRBJ1-5	.	CASSQSFAQPQHF	TGCGCCAGCAGCCAATCGTTCGCCCAGCCCCAGCATTTT
.	TRBV2	TRBJ2-7	.	CASSEGVAEPYEQYF	TGTGCCAGCAGTGAAGGGGTAGCAGAGCCCTACGAGCAGTACTTC